Each of the 8 T cell receptor beta chains below was sequenced from the same sample in a study of cytomegalovirus exposure and HLA in healthy donors (dated by TCRdb to 2016 to 2017). Library preparation used the immunoSEQ multiplex PCR assay. As stored in TCRdb, this immuneACCESS dataset retains in-frame rearrangements with V and J assigned. A fraction of the clones does not appear; measured against another copy, unresolved V genes explain less than half of the discrepancy, and the remainder lacks a known reason. The sample profile shows about 170,000 clones; 75% to 90% of them were found once. The biggest ten clones account for approximately 2.1% of the sample. The specimen was PBMCs. These receptors all stem from a woman in her late teens or twenties in good health and CMV-seronegative.

The chain links TRBV29-1 to TRBJ1-3; tentative D call: TRBD1 (6 bases). Trimming took off 1 base at V and 1 base at J, with 14 bases between the two ends. CDR1 SQVTM and CDR2 ANQGSEA come from the germline V gene. The CDR3 loop spans 16 amino acids. The CDR3 DNA reads as TGCAGCGTTGAAGTCCCCCCAGGGGAATCTGGAAACACCATATATTTT. Translated: CSVEVPPGESGNTIYF.

The chain has TRBV28 and TRBJ2-1, with D tentatively TRBD2 (5 bases). Between the trimmed V and J ends, which lost 4 bases and 6 bases, there was a span of 13 bases. Looked up from germline, CDR1 is MDHEN and CDR2 is SYDVKM. The CDR3 loop spans 14 amino acids. CDR3 amino acids: CASSSRLGANEQFF. DNA of the CDR3: TGTGCCAGCAGTTCCAGACTGGGAGCCAATGAGCAGTTCTTC. Combining the CDR3 with reference TRBV28 and TRBJ2-1 gives the whole variable domain DVKVTQSSRYLVKRTGEKVFLECVQDMDHENMFWYRQDPGLGLRLIYFSYDVKMKEKGDIPEGYSVSREKKERFSLILESASTNQTSMYLCASSSRLGANEQFFGPGTRLTVL.

This clone occurred a few times. The rearrangement uses TRBV19 and TRBJ2-7; 10 bases are shared with TRBD2. From germline, CDR1 is LNHDA and CDR2 SQIVND (reference sequence). The trim removed 5 bases at V and 3 bases at J, leaving 4 bases unmatched. The CDR3 covers 14 residues. The CDR3 nucleotides are TGTGCCAGTAGTCCACTAGCGGGATACTACGAGCAGTACTTC. It encodes CASSPLAGYYEQYF.

The V call is TRBV7-2, the J call TRBJ2-1, with 10 positions matching TRBD2. Per germline, CDR1 SGHTA and CDR2 FQGNSA. The CDR3 is 15 amino acids. V lost 6 bases to trimming and J lost 13 bases; unmatched junction nucleotides: 15. The CDR3 is CASSNSGTSALPQFF. Here the CDR3 DNA reads TGTGCCAGCAGTAATTCCGGGACTAGCGCCCTACCACAGTTCTTC.

V usage is TRBV18 and J usage is TRBJ1-1, with TRBD1 identical over 7 bases. The CDR3 is 13 amino acids. V trimming: 4 bases; J trimming: 5 bases; junction bases outside the gene matches: 4. Germline V gene lookup returns CDR1 KGHSH and CDR2 LQKENI. CDR3 residues: CASSLQGDTEAFF. In nucleotides, the CDR3 is TGTGCCAGCTCACTCCAGGGGGATACTGAAGCTTTCTTT.

This sequence joins TRBV7-9 and TRBJ2-1, with D possibly being TRBD1 (6 bases). V dropped 5 bases and J dropped 0 bases, with 17 bases sitting between them. The CDR3 contains 17 residues. Looked up from germline, CDR1 is SEHNR and CDR2 is FQNEAQ (reference sequence). In DNA form, the CDR3 reads TGTGCCAGCAGCCCAGACAGGTTCCCTAGCTCCTACAATGAGCAGTTCTTC. Protein product: CASSPDRFPSSYNEQFF.

The J gene is TRBJ2-5, the V gene TRBV9; 8 bases are shared with TRBD1. The CDR3 extends over 17 amino acids. With 4 bases clipped from V and 5 bases from J, the junction kept 16 bases outside the gene matches. Germline CDR1 reads SGDLS; CDR2 reads YYNGEE. The CDR3 DNA is TGTGCCAGCAGCTTAGGAGAGTTTCAGGGGGCCTGGGAGACCCAGTACTTC. This encodes CASSLGEFQGAWETQYF.

This clone was recorded once. V gene TRBV7-3 combines with J gene TRBJ2-7; 8 positions match TRBD2. The junction had 9 bases not matched to a gene; V was cut back by 6 bases and J by 5 bases. Germline CDR1 is SGHTA and CDR2 is FQGTGA. CDR3 size: 14 residues. CDR3 nucleotides: TGTGCCAGCAGTCCAACTAGCGGAGTCCACGAGCAGTACTTC. It specifies CASSPTSGVHEQYF.